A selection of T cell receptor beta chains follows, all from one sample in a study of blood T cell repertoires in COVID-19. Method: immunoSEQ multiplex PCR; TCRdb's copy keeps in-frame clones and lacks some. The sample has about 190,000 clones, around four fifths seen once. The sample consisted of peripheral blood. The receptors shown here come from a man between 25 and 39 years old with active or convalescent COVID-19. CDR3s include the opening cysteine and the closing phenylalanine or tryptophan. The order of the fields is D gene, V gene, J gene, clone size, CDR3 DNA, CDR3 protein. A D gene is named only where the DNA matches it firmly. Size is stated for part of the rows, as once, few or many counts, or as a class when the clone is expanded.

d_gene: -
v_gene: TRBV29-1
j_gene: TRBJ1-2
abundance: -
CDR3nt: TGCAGCGTTGATCCGGGACTAGGGACCTATGGCTACACCTTC
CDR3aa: CSVDPGLGTYGYTF

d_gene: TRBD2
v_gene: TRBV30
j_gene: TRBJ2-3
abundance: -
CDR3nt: TGTGCCTGGACTTCGGGAGGGACAGATACGCAGTATTTT
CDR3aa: CAWTSGGTDTQYF

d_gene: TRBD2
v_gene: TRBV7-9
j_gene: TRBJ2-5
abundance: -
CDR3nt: TGTGCCAGCAGCTCCGGGACTAGTCGGAAAGAGACCCAGTACTTC
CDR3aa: CASSSGTSRKETQYF

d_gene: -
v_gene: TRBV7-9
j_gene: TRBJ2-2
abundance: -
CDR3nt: TGTGCCAGCAGCTCCCGACAAGCAGAAGGAGGCGAGCTGTTTTTT
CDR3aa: CASSSRQAEGGELFF

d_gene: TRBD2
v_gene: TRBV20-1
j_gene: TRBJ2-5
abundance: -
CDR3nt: TGCAGTGTACTAGCGCGTGAGACCCAGTACTTC
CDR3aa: CSVLARETQYF

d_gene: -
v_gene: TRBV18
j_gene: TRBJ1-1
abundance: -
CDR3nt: TGTGCCAGCGCTCAGGGCCTGAACACTGAAGCTTTCTTT
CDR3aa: CASAQGLNTEAFF

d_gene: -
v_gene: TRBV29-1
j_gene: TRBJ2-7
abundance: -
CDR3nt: TGCAGCGTTGGGGAGCGGCTCTCCTACGAGCAGTACTTC
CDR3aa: CSVGERLSYEQYF

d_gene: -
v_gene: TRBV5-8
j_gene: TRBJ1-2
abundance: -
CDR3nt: TGTGCCAGCAGCTTGGAATCCCGGGCGACAGTTGCCTATGGCTACACCTTC
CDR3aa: CASSLESRATVAYGYTF

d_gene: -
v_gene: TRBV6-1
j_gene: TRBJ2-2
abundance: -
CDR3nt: TGTGCCAGCAGTGCCTTGGACAGATCCAACACCGGGGAGCTGTTTTTT
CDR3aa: CASSALDRSNTGELFF

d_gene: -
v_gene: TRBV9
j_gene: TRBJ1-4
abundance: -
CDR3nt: TGTGCCAGCAGCACAAAAGGGAGTTCAAATGAAAAACTGTTTTTT
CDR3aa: CASSTKGSSNEKLFF

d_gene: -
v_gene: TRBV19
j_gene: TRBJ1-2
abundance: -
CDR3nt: TGTGCCAGTAGTTCGGGCAGGGAGGCGGGCTATGGCTACACCTTC
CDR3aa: CASSSGREAGYGYTF

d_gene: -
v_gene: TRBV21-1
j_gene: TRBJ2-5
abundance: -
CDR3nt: TGTGCCAGCAGCAAAGTCTGGCACCGGACAGTACAAGAGACCCAGTACTTC
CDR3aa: CASSKVWHRTVQETQYF

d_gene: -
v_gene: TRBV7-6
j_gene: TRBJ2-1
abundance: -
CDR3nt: TGTGCCAGCAGCTTAGGGCAGGGGAAGATTGATGAGCAGTTCTTC
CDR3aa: CASSLGQGKIDEQFF

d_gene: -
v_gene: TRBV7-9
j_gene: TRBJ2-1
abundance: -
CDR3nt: TGTGCCAGCAGCTTCGGACAGCACAATGAGCAGTTCTTC
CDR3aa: CASSFGQHNEQFF

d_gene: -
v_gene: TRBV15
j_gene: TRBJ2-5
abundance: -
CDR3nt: TGTGCCACCAGCAGAGATTCCGGGGAAGTTGGAGAGACCCAGTACTTC
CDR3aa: CATSRDSGEVGETQYF

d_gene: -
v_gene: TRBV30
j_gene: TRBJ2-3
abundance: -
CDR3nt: TGTGCCTGGAGTACTGCCTCGGCGGGCCCAGATACGCAGTATTTT
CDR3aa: CAWSTASAGPDTQYF

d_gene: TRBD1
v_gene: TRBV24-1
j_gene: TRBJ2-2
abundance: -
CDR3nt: TGTGCCACCAGTGATTTACAGGGGGACACCGGGGAGCTGTTTTTT
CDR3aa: CATSDLQGDTGELFF

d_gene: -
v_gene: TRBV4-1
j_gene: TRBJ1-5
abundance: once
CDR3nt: TGCGCCAGCAGCCAGAATACAGCCGGACAGCCCCAGCATTTT
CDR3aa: CASSQNTAGQPQHF

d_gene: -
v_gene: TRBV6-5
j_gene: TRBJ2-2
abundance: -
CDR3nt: TGTGCCAGCAGTTACTCGAGCGGGTCCACCGGGGAGCTGTTTTTT
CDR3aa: CASSYSSGSTGELFF

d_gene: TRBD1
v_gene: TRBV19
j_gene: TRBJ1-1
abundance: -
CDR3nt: TGTGCCAGTAGTTTTGGGACAGTACCCTCTTACGAAGCTTTCTTT
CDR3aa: CASSFGTVPSYEAFF

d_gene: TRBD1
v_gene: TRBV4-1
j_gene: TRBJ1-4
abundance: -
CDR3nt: TGCGCCAGCAGCGATACGGGACAGGGAGGTGAAAAACTGTTTTTT
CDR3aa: CASSDTGQGGEKLFF

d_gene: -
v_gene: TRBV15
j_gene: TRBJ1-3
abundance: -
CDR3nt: TGTGCCACCAGCAGGCAGGGGAACTCTGGAAACACCATATATTTT
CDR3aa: CATSRQGNSGNTIYF

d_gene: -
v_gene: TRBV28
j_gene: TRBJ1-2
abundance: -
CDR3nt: TGTGCCAGCAGTTTACTACCCCCCTTTTATGGCTACACCTTC
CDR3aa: CASSLLPPFYGYTF

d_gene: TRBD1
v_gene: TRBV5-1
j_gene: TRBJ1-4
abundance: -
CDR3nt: TGCGCCAGCAGCACTGGACAGGGAGGAGAAAAACTGTTTTTT
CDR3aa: CASSTGQGGEKLFF

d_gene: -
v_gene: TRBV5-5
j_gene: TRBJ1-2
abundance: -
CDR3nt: TGTGCCAGCAGCTTGTATGACTTAGCATCCCTCGCCGACTATGGCTACACCTTC
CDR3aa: CASSLYDLASLADYGYTF

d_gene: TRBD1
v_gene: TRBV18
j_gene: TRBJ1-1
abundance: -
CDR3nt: TGTGCCAGCTCTCGTGACAGGGGGCAAGCTTTCTTT
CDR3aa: CASSRDRGQAFF

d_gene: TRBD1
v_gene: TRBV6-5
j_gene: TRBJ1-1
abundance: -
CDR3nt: TGTGCCAGCAGTAATATCAGGGGGCAGAGTGAAGCTTTCTTT
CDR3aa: CASSNIRGQSEAFF

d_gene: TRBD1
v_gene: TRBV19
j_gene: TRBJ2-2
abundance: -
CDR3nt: TGTGCCAGTCGTCCCGGGACAGGGACCGGGGAGCTGTTTTTT
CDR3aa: CASRPGTGTGELFF

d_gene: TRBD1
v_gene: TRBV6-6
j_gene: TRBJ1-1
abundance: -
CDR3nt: TGTGCCAGCATCGGACAGGGTGAAAACACTGAAGCTTTCTTT
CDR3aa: CASIGQGENTEAFF

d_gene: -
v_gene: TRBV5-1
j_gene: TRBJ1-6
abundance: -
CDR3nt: TGCGCCAGCAGCCCGGGTAATTCACCCCTCCACTTT
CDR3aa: CASSPGNSPLHF

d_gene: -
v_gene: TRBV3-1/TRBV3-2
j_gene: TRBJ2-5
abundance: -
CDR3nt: TGTGCCAGCAGCCAAGACGGAGTAGCTGGTGAGACCCAGTACTTC
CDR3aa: CASSQDGVAGETQYF

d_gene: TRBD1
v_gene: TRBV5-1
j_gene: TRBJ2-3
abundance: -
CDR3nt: TGCGCCAGCAGCTTCCGGGGACAGGGGGCTAATACAGATACGCAGTATTTT
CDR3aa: CASSFRGQGANTDTQYF

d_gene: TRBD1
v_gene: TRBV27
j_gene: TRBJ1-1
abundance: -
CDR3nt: TGTGCCAGCGGGACAGGGGGAACTGAAGCTTTCTTT
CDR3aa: CASGTGGTEAFF

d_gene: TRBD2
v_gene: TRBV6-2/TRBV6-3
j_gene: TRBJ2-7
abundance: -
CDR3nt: TGTGCCAGCAGCCGCTCTAGCGGGAGTCTCTACGAGCAGTACTTC
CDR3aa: CASSRSSGSLYEQYF

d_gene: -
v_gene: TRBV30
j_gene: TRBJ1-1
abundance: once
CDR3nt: TGTGCCTGGAGAGGGACTGCGAGCACTGAAGCTTTCTTT
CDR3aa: CAWRGTASTEAFF

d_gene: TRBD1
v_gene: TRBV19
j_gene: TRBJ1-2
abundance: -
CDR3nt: TGTGCCAGTAGTGGCACACCGGGACAGGGGACCCTCAACTATGGCTACACCTTC
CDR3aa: CASSGTPGQGTLNYGYTF

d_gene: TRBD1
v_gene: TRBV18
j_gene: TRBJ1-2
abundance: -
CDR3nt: TGTGCCAGCTCACCTGACAGGGCTTATGGCTACACCTTC
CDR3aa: CASSPDRAYGYTF

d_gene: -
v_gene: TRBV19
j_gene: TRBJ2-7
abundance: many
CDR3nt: TGTGCCAGTAGTATGGAGGGGCGGCCCTACGAGCAGTACTTC
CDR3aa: CASSMEGRPYEQYF

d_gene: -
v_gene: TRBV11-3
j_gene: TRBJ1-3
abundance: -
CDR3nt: TGTGCCAGCGTCGATCGGTTCTCTGGAAACACCATATATTTT
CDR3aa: CASVDRFSGNTIYF

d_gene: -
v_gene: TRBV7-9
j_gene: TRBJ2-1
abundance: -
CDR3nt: TGTGCCAGCAGCCCTAGAGGGGAGCAGTTCTTC
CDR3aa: CASSPRGEQFF